This paragraph reports one T cell receptor (beta chain). The data stem from a study of blood T cell repertoires in COVID-19. Residents of under 25 US areas, aged roughly 18 to 89 years, made up the participants. Cohort allocation depended upon clinical history that participants reported. The recovered donors of Cohort 3 showed two negative PCRs, clearance, or symptom resolution. Per the original methods: Quantification of nucleated cells was approximated via reference gene primer amplification. Repertoires were generated with immunoSEQ multiplex PCR, while TCRdb's copy carries only in-frame clones and drops some. The DNA was the basis for D and trimming; V, J and clone size are from that table. The sample holds about 270,000 clones, around nine tenths seen once. V lost 6 bases and J lost 12; bases outside the gene matches: 8. Germline V gives CDR1 GTSNPN, CDR2 SVGIG (reference sequence). This CDR3 has 13 amino acids.

The sequence was collected from a woman younger than 30 who had recovered from COVID-19. Sequenced sample: PBMCs or T cells enriched from blood (not recorded which). The V gene is TRBV30, the J gene TRBJ1-6, with TRBD1 identical over 10 bases. This CDR3 is CACAPGQGLPLHF. The CDR3 DNA reads TGTGCCTGTGCACCGGGACAGGGGTTACCCCTCCACTTT. Full variable domain (missing parts from reference TRBV30 and TRBJ1-6): SQTIHQWPATLVQPVGSPLSLECTVEGTSNPNLYWYRQAAGRGLQLLFYSVGIGQISSEVPQNLSASRPQDRQFILSSKKLLLSDSGFYLCACAPGQGLPLHFGNGTRLTVT.